This T cell receptor (beta chain) derives from a study of breast tumors, draining lymph nodes, adjacent tissues. This clonotype appeared many times. Its antigen is not known. Study-level findings and limits: Findings are consistent with lymph node origin and intratumoral expansion of most tumor T cells.

TCRdb reanalysed the multiplex PCR reads using MiXCR and keeps one entry per CDR3 protein. This table holds around 17,000 distinct CDR3 sequences, 45% found once. V lost 4 bases to trimming and J lost 0 bases, with 7 bases between them. CDR3 size: 13 residues. Germline V lookup: CDR1 SQVTM, CDR2 ANQGSEA. The receptor was isolated from a female donor with breast cancer. Some clones in this sample may be carry-over from other donors' samples. What was sequenced was tumor-adjacent breast tissue. The J gene is TRBJ1-5, the V gene TRBV29-1, with TRBD1 as a possible D gene (5 bases). In nucleotides, the CDR3 is TGCAGCGTTGGACAGTTTAGCAATCAGCCCCAGCATTTT. It encodes CSVGQFSNQPQHF.